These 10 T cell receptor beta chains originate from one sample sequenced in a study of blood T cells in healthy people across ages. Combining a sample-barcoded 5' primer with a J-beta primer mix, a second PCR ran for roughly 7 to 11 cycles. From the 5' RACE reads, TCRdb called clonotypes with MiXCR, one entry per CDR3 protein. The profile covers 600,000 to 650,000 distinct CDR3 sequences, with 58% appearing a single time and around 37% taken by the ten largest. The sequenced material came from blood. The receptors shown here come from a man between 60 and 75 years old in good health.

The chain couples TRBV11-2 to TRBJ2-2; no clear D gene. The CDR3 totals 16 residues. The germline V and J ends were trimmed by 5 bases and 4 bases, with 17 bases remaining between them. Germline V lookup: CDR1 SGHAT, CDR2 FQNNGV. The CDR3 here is CASSHNIYDITGELFF. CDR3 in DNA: TGTGCCAGCAGCCATAATATTTATGACATCACCGGGGAGCTGTTTTTT.

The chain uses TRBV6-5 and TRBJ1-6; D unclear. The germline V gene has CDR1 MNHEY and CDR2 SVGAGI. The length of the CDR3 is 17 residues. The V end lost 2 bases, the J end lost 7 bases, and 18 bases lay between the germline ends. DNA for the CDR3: TGTGCCAGCAGTTACATCTCCGGGGAACCACAGAATTCACCCCTCCACTTT. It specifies CASSYISGEPQNSPLHF.

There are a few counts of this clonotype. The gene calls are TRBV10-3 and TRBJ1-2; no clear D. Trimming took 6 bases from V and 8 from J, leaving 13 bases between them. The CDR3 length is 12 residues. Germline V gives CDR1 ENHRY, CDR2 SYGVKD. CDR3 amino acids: CAISEAQRGYTF. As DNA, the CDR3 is TGTGCCATCAGCGAGGCCCAGAGAGGCTACACCTTC.

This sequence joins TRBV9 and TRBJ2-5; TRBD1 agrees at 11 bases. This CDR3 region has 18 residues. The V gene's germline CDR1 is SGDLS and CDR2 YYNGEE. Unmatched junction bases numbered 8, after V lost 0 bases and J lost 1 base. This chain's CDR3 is CASSVASGQGVFQETQYF. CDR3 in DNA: TGTGCCAGCAGCGTAGCATCGGGACAGGGGGTATTCCAAGAGACCCAGTACTTC.

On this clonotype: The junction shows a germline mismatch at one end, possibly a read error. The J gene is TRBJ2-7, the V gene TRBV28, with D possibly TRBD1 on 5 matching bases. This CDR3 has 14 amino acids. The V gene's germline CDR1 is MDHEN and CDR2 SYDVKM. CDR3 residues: CAGSLSVGRVEQYF. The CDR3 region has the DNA TGTGCCGGCAGTTTAAGTGTGGGGCGCGTCGAGCAGTACTTC.

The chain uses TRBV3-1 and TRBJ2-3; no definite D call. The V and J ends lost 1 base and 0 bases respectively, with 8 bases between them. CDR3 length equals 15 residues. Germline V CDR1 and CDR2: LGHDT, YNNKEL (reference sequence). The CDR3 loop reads CASSQAAPSTDTQYF. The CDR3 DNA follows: TGTGCCAGCAGCCAAGCGGCCCCTAGCACAGATACGCAGTATTTT.

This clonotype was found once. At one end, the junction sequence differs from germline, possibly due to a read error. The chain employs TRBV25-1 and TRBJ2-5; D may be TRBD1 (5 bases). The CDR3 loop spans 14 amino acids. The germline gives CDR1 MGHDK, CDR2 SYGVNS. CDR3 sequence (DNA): TGTGCCAACAGTGGATTTGCAGGGCAAGAGACCCAGTACTTC. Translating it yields CANSGFAGQETQYF.

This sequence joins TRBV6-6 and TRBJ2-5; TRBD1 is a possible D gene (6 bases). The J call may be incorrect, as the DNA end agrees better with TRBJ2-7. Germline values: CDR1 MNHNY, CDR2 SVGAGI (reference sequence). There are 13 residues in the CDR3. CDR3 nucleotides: TGTGCCAGCAGTGATTGGGGGCTCTACGAGCAGTACTTC. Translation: CASSDWGLYEQYF.

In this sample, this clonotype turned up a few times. The DNA for the CDR3 is TGCAGTGCTCGGACAGGGAGCGTGAACACTGAAGCTTTCTTT. Its protein product is CSARTGSVNTEAFF. The chain joins TRBV20-1 to TRBJ1-1, with TRBD1 identical over 8 bases. The J segment lost 0 bases and the V segment lost 5 bases, leaving 5 bases of the junction unmatched. The CDR3 consists of 14 residues. Germline loops: CDR1 DFQATT, CDR2 SNEGSKA (reference sequence).

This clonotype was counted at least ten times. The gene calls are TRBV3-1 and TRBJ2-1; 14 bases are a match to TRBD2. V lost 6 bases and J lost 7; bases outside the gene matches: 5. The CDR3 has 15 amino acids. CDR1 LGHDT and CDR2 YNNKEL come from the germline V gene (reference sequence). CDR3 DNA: TGTGCCAGCAGTCCGACTAGCGGGGGGGCAAATGAGCAGTTCTTC. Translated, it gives CASSPTSGGANEQFF.